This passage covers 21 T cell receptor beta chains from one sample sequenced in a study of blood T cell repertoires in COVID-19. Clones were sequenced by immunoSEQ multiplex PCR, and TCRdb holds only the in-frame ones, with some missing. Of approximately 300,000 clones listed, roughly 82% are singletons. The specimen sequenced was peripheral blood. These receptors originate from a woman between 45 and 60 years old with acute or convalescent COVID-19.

The chain's CDR3 is CASSPGTADSPLHF. DNA for the CDR3: TGCGCCAGCAGCCCCGGGACAGCAGATTCACCCCTCCACTTT. This chain connects TRBV4-1 to TRBJ1-6; 7 bases match TRBD1. This CDR3 is 14 amino acids long. The junction had 5 bases not matched to a gene; V was cut back by 4 bases and J by 8 bases. Germline V gene sequence: CDR1 MGHRA, CDR2 YSYEKL.

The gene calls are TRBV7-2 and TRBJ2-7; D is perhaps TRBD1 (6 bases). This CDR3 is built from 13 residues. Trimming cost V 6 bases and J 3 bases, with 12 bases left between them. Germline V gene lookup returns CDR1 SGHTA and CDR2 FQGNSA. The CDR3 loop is CASRPGTHYEQYF. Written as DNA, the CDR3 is TGTGCCAGCAGGCCCGGGACACACTACGAGCAGTACTTC.

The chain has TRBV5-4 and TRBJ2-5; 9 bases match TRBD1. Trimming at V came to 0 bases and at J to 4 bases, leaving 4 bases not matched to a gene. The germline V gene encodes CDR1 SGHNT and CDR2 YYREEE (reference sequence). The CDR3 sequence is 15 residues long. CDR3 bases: TGTGCCAGCAGCTTGGGGGGACAGGGAGGAGAGACCCAGTACTTC. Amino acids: CASSLGGQGGETQYF.

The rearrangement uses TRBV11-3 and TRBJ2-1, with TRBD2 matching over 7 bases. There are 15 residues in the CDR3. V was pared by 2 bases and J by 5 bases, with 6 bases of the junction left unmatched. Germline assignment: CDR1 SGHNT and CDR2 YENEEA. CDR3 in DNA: TGTGCCAGCAGCTTACTGGCGGGAGAGGACAATGAGCAGTTCTTC. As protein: CASSLLAGEDNEQFF.

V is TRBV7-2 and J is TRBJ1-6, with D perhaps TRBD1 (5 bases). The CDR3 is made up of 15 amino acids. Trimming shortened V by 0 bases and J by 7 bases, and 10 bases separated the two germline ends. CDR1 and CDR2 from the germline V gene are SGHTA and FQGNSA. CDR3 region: CASSLAQGWNSPLHF. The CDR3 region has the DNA TGTGCCAGCAGCTTAGCCCAGGGTTGGAATTCACCCCTCCACTTT.

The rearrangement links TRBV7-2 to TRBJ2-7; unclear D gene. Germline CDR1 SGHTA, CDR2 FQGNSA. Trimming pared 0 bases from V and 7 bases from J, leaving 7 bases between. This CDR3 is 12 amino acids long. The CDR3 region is CASSLASWEQYF. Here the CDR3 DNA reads TGTGCCAGCAGCTTAGCGAGCTGGGAGCAGTACTTC.

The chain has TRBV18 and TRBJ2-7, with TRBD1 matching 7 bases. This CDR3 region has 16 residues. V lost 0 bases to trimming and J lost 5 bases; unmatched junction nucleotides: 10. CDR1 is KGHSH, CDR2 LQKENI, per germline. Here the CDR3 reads CASSPPIQGLVHEQYF. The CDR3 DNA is TGTGCCAGCTCACCACCGATACAGGGGCTGGTCCACGAGCAGTACTTC.

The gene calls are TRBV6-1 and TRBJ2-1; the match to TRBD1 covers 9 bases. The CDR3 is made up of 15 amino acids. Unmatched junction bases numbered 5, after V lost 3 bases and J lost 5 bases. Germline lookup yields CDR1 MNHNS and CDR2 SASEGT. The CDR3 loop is CASSEGTGIDNEQFF. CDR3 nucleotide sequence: TGTGCCAGCAGTGAGGGGACAGGGATCGACAATGAGCAGTTCTTC.

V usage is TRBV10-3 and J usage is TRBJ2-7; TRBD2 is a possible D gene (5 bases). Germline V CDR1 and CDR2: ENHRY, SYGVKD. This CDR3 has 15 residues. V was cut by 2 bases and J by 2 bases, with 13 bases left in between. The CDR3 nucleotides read TGTGCCATCAGTGAGGAGGGTTCATTCCCCTACGAGCAGTACTTC. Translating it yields CAISEEGSFPYEQYF.

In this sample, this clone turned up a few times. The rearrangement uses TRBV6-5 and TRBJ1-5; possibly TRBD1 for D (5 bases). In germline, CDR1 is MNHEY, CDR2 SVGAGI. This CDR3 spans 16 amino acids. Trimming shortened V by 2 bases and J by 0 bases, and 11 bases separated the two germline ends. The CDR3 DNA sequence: TGTGCCAGCAGTTACGCGGGGCCCTATAGCAATCAGCCCCAGCATTTT. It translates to CASSYAGPYSNQPQHF.

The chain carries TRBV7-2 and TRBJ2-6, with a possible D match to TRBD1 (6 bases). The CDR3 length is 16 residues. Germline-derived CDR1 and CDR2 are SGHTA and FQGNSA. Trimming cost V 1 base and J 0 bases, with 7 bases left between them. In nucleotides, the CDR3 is TGTGCCAGCAGCTTAGAAGGGGGCTCTGGGGCCAACGTCCTGACTTTC. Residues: CASSLEGGSGANVLTF.

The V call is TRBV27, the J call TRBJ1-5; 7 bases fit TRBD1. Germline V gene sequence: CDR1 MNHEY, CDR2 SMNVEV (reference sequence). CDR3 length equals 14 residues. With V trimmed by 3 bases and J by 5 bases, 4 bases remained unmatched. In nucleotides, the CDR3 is TGTGCCAGCAGTTTGGGCAGGGGGGATCAGCCCCAGCATTTT. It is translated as CASSLGRGDQPQHF.

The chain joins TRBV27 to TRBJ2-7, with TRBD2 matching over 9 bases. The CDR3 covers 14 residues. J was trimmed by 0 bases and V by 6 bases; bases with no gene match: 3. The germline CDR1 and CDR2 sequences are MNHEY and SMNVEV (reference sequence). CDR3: CASSRSGSSYEQYF. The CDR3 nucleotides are TGTGCCAGCAGCCGTAGCGGGAGCTCCTACGAGCAGTACTTC.

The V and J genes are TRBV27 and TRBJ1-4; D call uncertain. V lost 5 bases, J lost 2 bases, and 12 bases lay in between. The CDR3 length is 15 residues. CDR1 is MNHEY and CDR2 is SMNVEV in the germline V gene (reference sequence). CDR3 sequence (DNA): TGTGCCAGCAGTCTAACGGCGGGGACTAATGAAAAACTGTTTTTT. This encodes CASSLTAGTNEKLFF.

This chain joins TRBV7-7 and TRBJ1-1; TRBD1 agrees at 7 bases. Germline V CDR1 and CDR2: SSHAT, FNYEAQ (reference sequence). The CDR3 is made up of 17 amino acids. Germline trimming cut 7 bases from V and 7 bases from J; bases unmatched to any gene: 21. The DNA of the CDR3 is TGTGCCAGCACCGAGGAGGAGGGAGCCCAGGGGGTGGGTGAAGCTTTCTTT. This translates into CASTEEEGAQGVGEAFF.

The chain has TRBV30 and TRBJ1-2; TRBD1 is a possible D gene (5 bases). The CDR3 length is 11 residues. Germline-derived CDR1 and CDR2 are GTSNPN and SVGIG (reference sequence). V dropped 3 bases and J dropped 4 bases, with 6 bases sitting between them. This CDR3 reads CAWSQGYGYTF. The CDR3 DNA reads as TGTGCCTGGAGCCAGGGCTATGGCTACACCTTC.

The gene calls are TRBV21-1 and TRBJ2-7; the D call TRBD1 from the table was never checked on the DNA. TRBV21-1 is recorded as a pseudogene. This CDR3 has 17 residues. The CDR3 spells CASSKPVQGQGTYEQYF. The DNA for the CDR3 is TGTGCCAGCAGCAAACCCGTACAAGGACAGGGAACCTACGAGCAGTACTTC.

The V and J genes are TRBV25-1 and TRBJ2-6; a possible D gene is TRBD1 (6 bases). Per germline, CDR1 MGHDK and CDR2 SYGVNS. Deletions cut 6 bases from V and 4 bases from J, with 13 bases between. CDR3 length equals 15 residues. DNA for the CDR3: TGTGCCAGCAGGCCAACAGGGTTAGGGGCCAACGTCCTGACTTTC. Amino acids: CASRPTGLGANVLTF.

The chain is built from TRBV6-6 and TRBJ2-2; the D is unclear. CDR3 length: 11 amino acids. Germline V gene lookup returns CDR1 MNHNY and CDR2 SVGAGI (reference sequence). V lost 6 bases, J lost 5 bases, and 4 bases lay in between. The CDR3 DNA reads TGTGCCAGCAGATTAACCGGGGAGCTGTTTTTT. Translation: CASRLTGELFF.

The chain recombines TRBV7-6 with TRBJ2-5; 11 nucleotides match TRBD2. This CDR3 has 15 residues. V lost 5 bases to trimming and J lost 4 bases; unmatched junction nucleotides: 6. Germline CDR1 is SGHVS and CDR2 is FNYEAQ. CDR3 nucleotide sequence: TGTGCCAGCAGCCCCCCCGGGACTAGCGGAGAGACCCAGTACTTC. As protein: CASSPPGTSGETQYF.

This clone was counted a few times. Here the CDR3 reads CASRKTVWGGMNTEAFF. CDR3 nucleotides: TGTGCCAGCAGGAAAACGGTCTGGGGAGGAATGAACACTGAAGCTTTCTTT. The chain combines TRBV2 with TRBJ1-1, with unresolved D. The V gene's germline CDR1 is SNHLY and CDR2 FYNNEI. Trimming shortened V by 6 bases and J by 0 bases, and 20 bases separated the two germline ends. The length of the CDR3 is 17 residues.